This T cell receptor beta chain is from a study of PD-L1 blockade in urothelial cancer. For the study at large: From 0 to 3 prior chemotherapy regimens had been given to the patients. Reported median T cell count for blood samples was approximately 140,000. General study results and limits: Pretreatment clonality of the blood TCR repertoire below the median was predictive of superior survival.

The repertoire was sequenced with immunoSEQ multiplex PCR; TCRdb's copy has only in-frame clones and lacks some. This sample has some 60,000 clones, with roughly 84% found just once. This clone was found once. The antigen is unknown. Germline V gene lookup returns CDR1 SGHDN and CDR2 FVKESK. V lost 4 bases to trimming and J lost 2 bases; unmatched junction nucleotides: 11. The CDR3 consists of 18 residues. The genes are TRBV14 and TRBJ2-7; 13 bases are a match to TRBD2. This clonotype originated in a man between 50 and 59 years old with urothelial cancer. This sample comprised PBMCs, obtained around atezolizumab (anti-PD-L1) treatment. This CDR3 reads CASSPPTSGGKITYEQYF. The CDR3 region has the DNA TGTGCCAGCAGCCCGCCGACTAGCGGGGGGAAAATTACCTACGAGCAGTACTTC.